These 5 T cell receptor beta chains originate from one sample sequenced in a study of regulatory and conventional T cells in RAG deficiency. The table came from immunoSEQ multiplex PCR; TCRdb's copy has only in-frame clones and leaves some out. The sample has 5,500 to 8,500 clones, around 82% seen once. A further study also used this sample, focusing on regulatory T cells. That paper adds: Primers: 52 TRBV forward and 13 TRBJ reverse.

The specimen sequenced was CD8+ T cells sorted from blood. These receptor sequences come from a human donor in good health.

The rearrangement joins TRBV6-6 to TRBJ2-7, with TRBD1 matching over 7 bases. The CDR3 extends over 15 amino acids. With 2 bases clipped from V and 5 bases from J, the junction kept 9 bases outside the gene matches. Germline V CDR1 and CDR2: MNHNY, SVGAGI (reference sequence). Here the CDR3 reads CASSYQTGIPNEQYF. The CDR3 DNA reads TGTGCCAGCAGTTACCAGACAGGGATCCCCAACGAGCAGTACTTC.

V is TRBV4-3 and J is TRBJ2-5, with D uncertain. Germline lookup yields CDR1 LGHNA and CDR2 YSLEER. Trimming cost V 4 bases and J 1 base, with 10 bases left between them. CDR3 length equals 14 residues. CDR3 residues: CASSPPGPQETQYF. CDR3 DNA sequence: TGCGCCAGCAGCCCTCCTGGGCCCCAAGAGACCCAGTACTTC.

The V gene is TRBV14, the J gene TRBJ1-2; 7 nucleotides align to TRBD1. Germline V gives CDR1 SGHDN, CDR2 FVKESK. CDR3 length: 13 residues. V lost 2 bases, J lost 7 bases, and 4 bases stayed unmatched. The CDR3 coding sequence is TGTGCCAGCAGCCAACCGACAGGGTCTGGCTACACCTTC. Residues: CASSQPTGSGYTF.

The chain links TRBV7-8 to TRBJ2-7, with a weak D call TRBD1 (6 bases). Trimming pared 5 bases from V and 5 bases from J, leaving 16 bases between. Germline V gene data show CDR1 as SGHVS and CDR2 as FQNEAQ. The CDR3 is 14 residues long. As DNA, the CDR3 is TGTGCCAGCAGCCCAAACACAGGGACCCACGAGCAGTACTTC. It specifies CASSPNTGTHEQYF.

This clone turned up a few times. J is TRBJ1-2 and V is TRBV6-5; D is unresolved. The CDR3 length is 13 residues. Trimming stripped 2 bases from V and 10 bases from J, with 14 bases between. CDR1 MNHEY and CDR2 SVGAGI come from the germline V gene. CDR3 residues: CASSYGEASNYTF. CDR3 DNA: TGTGCCAGCAGTTACGGGGAAGCAAGTAACTACACCTTC.